This TCR beta chain is from a study of T cells in Graves' hyperthyroidism and ophthalmopathy. Regarding the study as a whole: Blood also carried most thyroid clonotypes expanded above 0.001.

TCR beta CDR3 region amplification was performed from RNA transcripts. During a first-round RT-PCR of the TCR CDR3, the HTBI primer set was used. TCRdb re-called the multiplex PCR reads with MiXCR, one entry per CDR3 protein. The repertoire holds about 320,000 distinct CDR3 sequences, with 16% as singletons. This CDR3 comprises 15 residues. V was pared by 7 bases and J by 4 bases, with 4 bases of the junction left unmatched. Germline lookup yields CDR1 MNHNS and CDR2 SASEGT. This clonotype was seen repeatedly, ten times or more. Its target is not known. Sequences were obtained from blood. The receptor was isolated from a man aged 30 to 45 with Graves' hyperthyroidism. The chain uses TRBV6-1 and TRBJ2-2; 12 bases fit TRBD2. CDR3 in amino acids: CASKRLAGVTGELFF. In nucleotides, the CDR3 is TGTGCCAGCAAGAGACTAGCGGGAGTCACCGGGGAGCTGTTTTTT.